The 10 T cell receptor beta chains reported below all come from one sample, sequenced in a study of cytomegalovirus exposure and HLA in healthy donors (TCRdb year 2017). The library was generated by the immunoSEQ multiplex PCR assay. A mixture of 60 forward primers for TCR Vbeta segments and 13 reverse primers for TCR Jbeta segments was used in the multiplex PCR. TCRdb provides this immuneACCESS table in a form limited to in-frame rearrangements. Some clones are lacking; in checked studies, under half of them reflect an unresolved V gene, and why the rest are absent is not known. The sample table contains approximately 160,000 clones; only one count was recorded for roughly two thirds of them. The ten largest clones represent 2.5% to 3% of the sample. Input material: PBMCs. The origin of the receptors is a woman between 35 and 50 years old in good health and CMV-seropositive.

The V and J genes are TRBV11-3 and TRBJ2-3, with 13 bases aligning to TRBD2. The ends lost 4 bases at V and 6 bases at J; junction bases unmatched: 7. The germline V gene encodes CDR1 SGHNT and CDR2 YENEEA. The CDR3 length is 16 residues. CDR3 coding DNA: TGTGCCAGCAGCTGGGGGACTAGCGGGGCCGGGGATACGCAGTATTTT. It encodes CASSWGTSGAGDTQYF.

This clone was recorded only once. J is TRBJ2-7 and V is TRBV6-1; weak D call: TRBD1 (5 bases). V was clipped by 6 bases and J by 6 bases, with 12 bases between them. The CDR3 loop spans 12 amino acids. The germline V gene has CDR1 MNHNS and CDR2 SASEGT. The CDR3 spells CASRLDMAEQYF. The CDR3 DNA is TGTGCCAGCAGGCTGGACATGGCCGAGCAGTACTTC.

This clone came up a few times. This rearrangement joins TRBV19 to TRBJ1-1, with D possibly being TRBD1 (5 bases). Germline-derived CDR1 and CDR2 are LNHDA and SQIVND (reference sequence). There are 14 residues in the CDR3. V lost 4 bases and J lost 0, with 9 bases in between. The CDR3 region is CASSREGMNTEAFF. The DNA for the CDR3 is TGTGCCAGTAGTAGGGAGGGGATGAACACTGAAGCTTTCTTT.

The table lists this clone with a count of one. V usage is TRBV28 and J usage is TRBJ1-5, with D possibly TRBD1 on 5 matching bases. CDR1 is MDHEN and CDR2 is SYDVKM in the germline V gene. This CDR3 has 12 residues. V was shortened by 7 bases and J by 7 bases, with 11 bases between the two germline ends. Written as DNA, the CDR3 is TGTGCCAGCAATCAGGGTTTGCAGCCCCAGCATTTT. Translating gives CASNQGLQPQHF.

This clone showed up just once. The chain combines TRBV14 with TRBJ2-3; 7 nucleotides align to TRBD1. The CDR3 is made up of 15 amino acids. Germline V gene data show CDR1 as SGHDN and CDR2 as FVKESK. J lost 4 bases, V lost 4 bases, and 8 bases had no gene match. CDR3: CASSPTGYWADTQYF. In DNA form, the CDR3 reads TGTGCCAGCAGCCCGACAGGGTACTGGGCAGATACGCAGTATTTT.

The chain combines TRBV19 with TRBJ2-5; 10 bases fit TRBD1. The CDR3 totals 15 residues. The V gene end was trimmed by 6 bases and the J gene end by 5 bases; junction bases not matched to a gene: 9. From germline, CDR1 is LNHDA and CDR2 SQIVND (reference sequence). The CDR3 reads CASSRLGQGTETQYF. The CDR3 region has the DNA TGTGCCAGTAGCCGCCTGGGACAGGGGACGGAGACCCAGTACTTC.

This clone was picked up a small number of times. This chain uses TRBV11-1 with TRBJ2-1; possible D gene TRBD1, 6 bases. The CDR3 runs 12 residues. V gave up 4 bases and J gave up 9 bases, with 10 bases separating them. Per the germline V gene, CDR1 is SGHAT and CDR2 is FQDESV (reference sequence). CDR3 sequence (DNA): TGTGCCAGCAGCTCCATGGGGGCTGAGCAGTTCTTC. It yields the protein CASSSMGAEQFF.

J is TRBJ2-1 and V is TRBV7-2; TRBD1 agrees at 10 bases. After removal of 6 bases from V and 3 bases from J, the junction contained 2 bases not matched to a gene. Germline loops: CDR1 SGHTA, CDR2 FQGNSA. CDR3 size: 14 residues. The DNA for the CDR3 is TGTGCCAGCAGGGACAGGGGGTACTACAATGAGCAGTTCTTC. This gives the protein CASRDRGYYNEQFF. The full variable domain, rest sourced from reference TRBV7-2 and TRBJ2-1, is GAGVSQSPSNKVTEKGKDVELRCDPISGHTALYWYRQSLGQGLEFLIYFQGNSAPDKSGLPSDRFSAERTGGSVSTLTIQRTQQEDSAVYLCASRDRGYYNEQFFGPGTRLTVL.

The CDR3 DNA reads as TGTGCCAGCAGCTTAGAGGGCGGCGGGGAGTGGGACATTCAGTACTTC. Its translation: CASSLEGGGEWDIQYF. The chain has TRBV7-2 and TRBJ2-4; D is possibly TRBD2 (6 bases). Germline V gives CDR1 SGHTA, CDR2 FQGNSA. V was cut by 1 base and J by 8 bases, with 18 bases left in between. The CDR3 extends over 16 amino acids.

Notes on this clone: The same CDR3 can be traced to other DNA sequences in this sample. V is TRBV6-5 and J is TRBJ2-7, with 10 nucleotides matching TRBD1. This CDR3 region has 14 residues. The V segment lost 2 bases and the J segment 2 bases; nucleotides outside the gene matches: 0. CDR1 and CDR2 from the germline V gene are MNHEY and SVGAGI. CDR3 DNA: TGTGCCAGCAGTTACGGACAGGGGGCCTACGAGCAGTACTTC. This codes for CASSYGQGAYEQYF.